A single sample gave rise to the 10 T cell receptor beta chains below, sequenced in a study of identical twins. TCRdb processed the 5' RACE reads anew with MiXCR; each CDR3 protein has one entry. The repertoire includes about 570,000 distinct CDR3 sequences, 7.5% to 10% of them detected once, and 3% sits in the top ten. These sequences were also reported in another study, on yellow fever vaccine responses in identical twins.

The sequencing input was PBMCs. These receptors came from a young woman in good health.

In its sample, this clonotype was seen many times. This chain joins TRBV6-4 and TRBJ2-2; the D gene is possibly TRBD2 (5 bases). Looked up from germline, CDR1 is MRHNA and CDR2 is SNTAGT. The V gene lost 2 bases and the J gene lost 4 bases, with 14 bases spanning the gap. The CDR3 sequence is 16 residues long. The CDR3 here is CASSDGSPAGTGELFF. Here the CDR3 DNA reads TGTGCCAGCAGTGACGGTAGCCCTGCGGGCACCGGGGAGCTGTTTTTT.

CDR3: CATRPGQPAKNIQYF. CDR3 nucleotide sequence: TGTGCCACCCGCCCGGGACAGCCGGCCAAAAACATTCAGTACTTC. The J gene is TRBJ2-4, the V gene TRBV15; 7 bases line up with TRBD1. The J segment lost 1 base and the V segment lost 8 bases, leaving 8 bases of the junction unmatched. Germline assignment: CDR1 LNHNV and CDR2 YYDKDF (reference sequence). This CDR3 contains 15 residues.

This clonotype occurred a few times. J is TRBJ2-7 and V is TRBV5-6, with TRBD2 identical over 8 bases. After removal of 1 base from V and 3 bases from J, the junction contained 9 bases not matched to a gene. Germline values: CDR1 SGHDT, CDR2 YYEEEE. The CDR3 runs 16 residues. CDR3 sequence: CASSLMSAGVFYEQYF. CDR3 coding DNA: TGTGCCAGCAGCTTGATGTCAGCGGGAGTATTCTACGAGCAGTACTTC.

This clonotype was observed a few times. The rearrangement uses TRBV4-2 and TRBJ2-2; D not certain. The CDR3 is 14 amino acids. Germline V gene sequence: CDR1 LGHNA, CDR2 YNFKEQ. With 5 bases removed from V and 2 bases from J, the gap between germline ends came to 9 bases. CDR3 in amino acids: CASSVGSNTGELFF. In DNA form, the CDR3 reads TGTGCCAGCAGCGTCGGGTCTAACACCGGGGAGCTGTTTTTT.

The chain couples TRBV14 to TRBJ2-5, with D hard to call. Per the germline V gene, CDR1 is SGHDN and CDR2 is FVKESK. This CDR3 is built from 17 residues. V lost 3 bases and J lost 2, with 19 bases in between. The CDR3 coding sequence is TGTGCCAGCAGCCACATAGGGAAGTTACTTCAACAAGAGACCCAGTACTTC. Translating gives CASSHIGKLLQQETQYF.

The rearrangement joins TRBV27 to TRBJ1-4; D not certain. Germline V gene lookup returns CDR1 MNHEY and CDR2 SMNVEV (reference sequence). V lost 4 bases and J 3 bases, leaving 3 bases between the germline ends. The CDR3 spans 12 residues. CDR3 loop: CASSSPNEKLFF. The CDR3 DNA follows: TGTGCCAGCAGTTCGCCTAATGAAAAACTGTTTTTT.

This chain joins TRBV5-1 and TRBJ2-3, with 14 bases aligning to TRBD2. With V trimmed by 4 bases and J by 0 bases, 10 bases remained unmatched. The CDR3 contains 19 residues. Germline values: CDR1 SGHRS, CDR2 YFSETQ. The CDR3 reads CASSLDGTSGGPSTDTQYF. The CDR3 nucleotides read TGCGCCAGCAGCCTCGACGGGACTAGCGGGGGACCTAGCACAGATACGCAGTATTTT.

This clonotype has only a few counts. The genes are TRBV7-2 and TRBJ2-4; D perhaps matches TRBD2 (6 bases). Germline V lookup: CDR1 SGHTA, CDR2 FQGNSA. Trimming shortened V by 5 bases and J by 3 bases, and 17 bases separated the two germline ends. This CDR3 spans 16 amino acids. The CDR3, as DNA: TGTGCCAGCAGCGAGAAGGAGGGCCTTGGCAAAAACATTCAGTACTTC. It is translated as CASSEKEGLGKNIQYF.

This clonotype was recorded many times. The chain links TRBV12-3 or TRBV12-4 to TRBJ2-7; TRBD2 matches 9 bases. V lost 7 bases, J lost 4 bases, and 8 bases stayed unmatched. This CDR3 has 14 residues. The CDR3, as DNA: TGTGCCAGCACGTTGGCGGGAGGGAGGTACGAGCAGTACTTC. Its protein product is CASTLAGGRYEQYF.

The genes are TRBV6-5 and TRBJ2-7, with D perhaps matching TRBD1 (6 bases). The germline V gene encodes CDR1 MNHEY and CDR2 SVGAGI. The CDR3 spans 15 residues. Trimming took off 6 bases at V and 4 bases at J, with 19 bases between the two ends. CDR3 nucleotide sequence: TGTGCCAGCAGCTATTTTCCAGGGGCAAGTTACGAGCAGTACTTC. Translating gives CASSYFPGASYEQYF.